This entry describes one T cell receptor beta chain. It has no known antigen specificity. It has no much larger one-base neighbor in the sample; base qualities were not kept. The sample belongs to a study of blood T cell repertoires in COVID-19 (dated by TCRdb to the early 2020s). At the level of the whole study: Samples from collaborators originated in the United States, Italy and Spain and spanned both the acute and convalescent phases of COVID-19. Sample metadata almost always included a de-identified subject ID, COVID-19 status, age in years and sex. Where available, HLA class I and class II types were taken from metadata supplied by the sample provider and were not determined by assay-based typing. The material from the prospective study consisted of cDNA or gDNA derived from T cells, B-cell-depleted T cells, or PBMCs. The dataset comprised deeply sampled blood TCRbeta repertoires from subjects exposed to, actively infected with, or recovered from COVID-19. The repertoires were released in a freely available public database intended as a resource for research on the immune response to SARS-CoV-2. The samples were drawn from two sources: the first 160 participants of the ongoing ImmuneRACE study, and over 950 subjects contributed by 6 global collaborators.

As encoded in the germline V gene, CDR1 is SGHDN while CDR2 is FVKESK. V is cut by 0 bases and J by 7 bases, and the space between the germline ends is 15 bases. The CDR3 goes from the cysteine to the phenylalanine over 15 residues. CDR3 DNA is the only sequence kept; it has 45 bases, read in frame from the first base. Participants in the prospective study were enrolled through a virtual design, were aged roughly 18 to 100 years, and lived in roughly 26 United States geographic areas. In the prospective study, cohorts were assigned on the basis of participant-reported clinical history obtained from a screening survey and a study questionnaire. Exposed participants had been in contact with someone with a PCR-confirmed or clinician-diagnosed COVID-19 case within 2 weeks of study entry. In the prospective study, whole blood, serum and a nasopharyngeal or oropharyngeal swab were collected from each participant by mobile phlebotomists. Prospective study participants could optionally give additional blood draws and questionnaires over an approximately 2-month period. Blood samples from the prospective study were shipped frozen or at room temperature prior to DNA extraction.

TCRbeta CDR3 regions were amplified from genomic DNA by means of the immunoSEQ Assay, a bias-controlled multiplex PCR. The authors' pipeline ran thus. Nucleated cell counts per sample were estimated from amplification of reference gene primers within the assay. To quantify the absolute abundance of each unique TCRbeta CDR3 rearrangement, sequence reads were collapsed and filtered. For each sample, productive Simpson clonality was calculated by taking the square root of Simpson's diversity index across productive rearrangements. TCRdb took over this immuneACCESS table, retaining in-frame rearrangements with V and J assigned. Such tables are incomplete; in checked studies, under half of the missing clones stem from an unresolved V gene, and the remainder is unexplained. Clone size and the V and J calls come from that table; the DNA yielded D and trimming. This sample gives 140,000 to 150,000 clones in total; roughly 84% of them show up just once. Almost 6% of the sample is in the top ten clones.

Summary of the overall study and its limitations: Clinical and demographic metadata were provided uncurated, with the amount varying by source and participant.

The V gene is TRBV14 and the J gene is TRBJ2-5; the D gene is perhaps TRBD1, from 5 matching bases. The source of this sequence is a woman aged 45-60 years who had been exposed to COVID-19. The sequenced sample consisted of PBMCs or T cells enriched from blood (not recorded which). The nucleotides are TGTGCCAGCAGCCAAGAAAGACTGGGGCTTGGGACCCAGTACTTC. This sequence encodes CASSQERLGLGTQYF.